These 8 T cell receptor beta chains came from one sample sequenced in a study of siplizumab effects on memory and regulatory T cells. TCRdb's copy holds only in-frame clones and misses some; the assay was immunoSEQ multiplex PCR. In the table there are 100,000 or so clones, around 92% of which are singletons. Input material: CD4+ T cells sorted from blood. The receptors originated from a human donor in good health.

This rearrangement joins TRBV19 to TRBJ1-1; D is uncertain. Germline V gene sequence: CDR1 LNHDA, CDR2 SQIVND (reference sequence). Between the trimmed V and J ends, which lost 4 bases and 0 bases, there was a span of 6 bases. The CDR3 totals 13 residues. The CDR3 sequence: CASSTTMNTEAFF. DNA of the CDR3: TGTGCCAGTAGTACAACAATGAACACTGAAGCTTTCTTT.

The chain links TRBV9 to TRBJ2-5, with 11 bases that match TRBD1. From germline, CDR1 is SGDLS and CDR2 YYNGEE. The CDR3 loop spans 16 amino acids. The trim removed 0 bases at V and 5 bases at J, leaving 6 bases unmatched. The CDR3 DNA is TGTGCCAGCAGCGTAGAAGGACAGGGGGCCGGCGAGACCCAGTACTTC. This encodes CASSVEGQGAGETQYF.

The genes are TRBV30 and TRBJ1-3, with unresolved D. The germline CDR1 and CDR2 sequences are GTSNPN and SVGIG (reference sequence). The CDR3 extends over 11 amino acids. V was cut by 4 bases and J by 4 bases, with 5 bases left in between. CDR3 protein: CAWTHGNTIYF. The CDR3 DNA sequence: TGTGCCTGGACCCACGGAAACACCATATATTTT.

A word on this clone: Other DNA sequences within the sample encode an identical CDR3. The CDR3 bases are TGTGCCAGCAGCTTAAAGGGTAGCGGCACAGATACGCAGTATTTT. Its protein is CASSLKGSGTDTQYF. The chain employs TRBV7-3 and TRBJ2-3, with D possibly being TRBD2 (5 bases). V was pared by 1 base and J by 1 base, with 9 bases between. CDR3 length: 15 residues. Germline CDR1 is SGHTA and CDR2 is FQGTGA.

This chain uses TRBV20-1 with TRBJ2-2; D uncertain. Per germline, CDR1 DFQATT and CDR2 SNEGSKA (reference sequence). Between the trimmed V and J ends, which lost 2 bases and 6 bases, there was a span of 4 bases. The CDR3 spans 11 residues. The CDR3 nucleotides are TGCAGTGCTAGATCCGCCGGGGAGCTGTTTTTT. Residues: CSARSAGELFF.

The chain recombines TRBV10-3 with TRBJ1-2, with no clear D. The CDR3 is 12 amino acids. CDR1 and CDR2 from the germline V gene are ENHRY and SYGVKD. Trimming stripped 6 bases from V and 5 bases from J, with 10 bases between. Here the CDR3 reads CAIRSVLYGYTF. The CDR3 DNA sequence: TGTGCCATCAGGTCCGTCCTTTATGGCTACACCTTC.

This clone was observed a single time. V is TRBV11-3 and J is TRBJ2-2; D is perhaps TRBD2 (6 bases). With 6 bases removed from V and 1 base from J, the gap between germline ends came to 9 bases. Germline loops: CDR1 SGHNT, CDR2 YENEEA. This CDR3 comprises 14 residues. The CDR3 DNA follows: TGTGCCAGCAGGCCTAGCGTGAACACCGGGGAGCTGTTTTTT. The encoded protein is CASRPSVNTGELFF.

The rearrangement joins TRBV9 to TRBJ1-2, with TRBD1 identical over 7 bases. The ends lost 0 bases at V and 3 bases at J; junction bases unmatched: 5. The CDR3 totals 15 residues. Per germline, CDR1 SGDLS and CDR2 YYNGEE. This CDR3 reads CASSVDAGGYYGYTF. CDR3 DNA sequence: TGTGCCAGCAGCGTAGACGCAGGGGGATACTATGGCTACACCTTC.